The 13 T cell receptor beta chains given below trace back to one sample, sequenced in a study of Ad26.COV2.S vaccination and SARS-CoV-2 variants. Repertoires were generated with immunoSEQ multiplex PCR, while TCRdb's copy carries only in-frame clones and drops some. The sample includes approximately 400,000 clones, approximately 85% of them seen just once. Treatment given: approximately 18 received Ad26.COV2.S at low or high dose, single or two shots; 5 received placebo; per-sample allocation not given. Specimens were obtained on day 63 following the first vaccine or placebo injection. The starting material was peripheral blood, obtained in a trial of Ad26.COV2.S vaccine versus placebo. The receptors stem from a person aged 18-60 years who received the Ad26.COV2.S COVID-19 vaccine or a placebo.

J is TRBJ1-1 and V is TRBV7-9; D is undetermined. The germline V gene encodes CDR1 SEHNR and CDR2 FQNEAQ (reference sequence). The CDR3 runs to 14 residues. Trimming shortened V by 4 bases and J by 7 bases, and 16 bases separated the two germline ends. The CDR3 region is CASSSALTRDEAFF. For the CDR3, the DNA is TGTGCCAGCAGCTCAGCCCTGACCCGGGATGAAGCTTTCTTT.

V gene TRBV30 combines with J gene TRBJ2-7; 12 positions match TRBD2. This CDR3 region has 15 residues. From germline, CDR1 is GTSNPN and CDR2 SVGIG (reference sequence). Trimming cost V 3 bases and J 4 bases; bases outside gene matches: 7. The CDR3 DNA is TGTGCCTGGAGGTGGACTAGCGGGATTATGTACGAGCAGTACTTC. Protein sequence: CAWRWTSGIMYEQYF. Variable domain in full (rest from reference TRBV30 and TRBJ2-7): SQTIHQWPATLVQPVGSPLSLECTVEGTSNPNLYWYRQAAGRGLQLLFYSVGIGQISSEVPQNLSASRPQDRQFILSSKKLLLSDSGFYLCAWRWTSGIMYEQYFGPGTRLTVT.

This clone was counted once. The V gene is TRBV27, the J gene TRBJ1-2; D is perhaps TRBD1 (6 bases). The V gene's germline CDR1 is MNHEY and CDR2 SMNVEV (reference sequence). The CDR3 covers 13 residues. Trimming left V 8 bases short and J 7 bases short, with 17 bases between. CDR3 sequence (DNA): TGTGCCAGCCGGCTGGGCAGGGGTAGTGGCTACACCTTC. It translates to CASRLGRGSGYTF.

This rearrangement joins TRBV5-4 to TRBJ1-4; D is uncertain. Germline lookup yields CDR1 SGHNT and CDR2 YYREEE (reference sequence). The V and J ends lost 4 bases and 7 bases respectively, with 20 bases between them. The CDR3 is 16 residues long. In DNA, the CDR3 is TGTGCCAGCAGCCCAAACCCCCGGGTCCCCGCTGAAAAACTGTTTTTT. Its translation is CASSPNPRVPAEKLFF.

J is TRBJ2-7 and V is TRBV7-8; D is uncertain. Germline V gene data show CDR1 as SGHVS and CDR2 as FQNEAQ. With 5 bases removed from V and 2 bases from J, the gap between germline ends came to 19 bases. The CDR3 contains 16 residues. CDR3 sequence (DNA): TGTGCCAGCAGCCCGAACTCCCCCAGTCGGGCCTACGAGCAGTACTTC. This gives the protein CASSPNSPSRAYEQYF.

The chain couples TRBV27 to TRBJ1-6; D not resolved. Per the germline V gene, CDR1 is MNHEY and CDR2 is SMNVEV (reference sequence). This CDR3 is 14 amino acids long. Trimming took off 2 bases at V and 8 bases at J, with 10 bases between the two ends. The CDR3 nucleotides are TGTGCCAGCAGTTTAAGCGTTGTGGATTCACCCCTCCACTTT. This sequence encodes CASSLSVVDSPLHF.

The genes are TRBV5-1 and TRBJ2-7, with D hard to call. Looked up from germline, CDR1 is SGHRS and CDR2 is YFSETQ. This CDR3 comprises 13 residues. V lost 1 base and J lost 0, with 5 bases in between. The CDR3 bases are TGCGCCAGCAGCTTGACAGACTCCTACGAGCAGTACTTC. It encodes CASSLTDSYEQYF.

This rearrangement joins TRBV28 to TRBJ2-7, with TRBD1 matching over 11 bases. Per germline, CDR1 MDHEN and CDR2 SYDVKM. This CDR3 contains 15 residues. The V gene end was trimmed by 5 bases and the J gene end by 2 bases; junction bases not matched to a gene: 5. The CDR3 reads CASSPPGQGAYEQYF. The CDR3 nucleotides are TGTGCCAGCAGTCCTCCGGGACAGGGGGCCTACGAGCAGTACTTC.

A single count supports this clone. The gene calls are TRBV20-1 and TRBJ2-7, with D uncertain. The CDR3 runs to 15 residues. Deletions cut 3 bases from V and 2 bases from J, with 17 bases between. Looked up from germline, CDR1 is DFQATT and CDR2 is SNEGSKA (reference sequence). The CDR3 protein is CSASDGARLTYEQYF. CDR3 nucleotide sequence: TGCAGTGCTAGTGACGGTGCGCGGCTCACCTACGAGCAGTACTTC.

The chain recombines TRBV7-9 with TRBJ2-7; D perhaps matches TRBD2 (6 bases). V was cut by 0 bases and J by 2 bases, with 17 bases left in between. The germline V gene has CDR1 SEHNR and CDR2 FQNEAQ (reference sequence). CDR3 length: 17 amino acids. CDR3 coding DNA: TGTGCCAGCAGCTTAGCGGGGGGACTCCAGGGCCCCTACGAGCAGTACTTC. Protein: CASSLAGGLQGPYEQYF.

The chain carries TRBV27 and TRBJ2-1; 10 nucleotides align to TRBD1. CDR1 and CDR2 from the germline V gene are MNHEY and SMNVEV (reference sequence). CDR3 length: 15 amino acids. J gave up 12 bases and V 6 bases, and 14 bases lay outside the gene matches. As DNA, the CDR3 is TGTGCCAGCAGCTACCGGGACAGGGGTGTATTGGGGCAGTTCTTC. It translates to CASSYRDRGVLGQFF.

The chain links TRBV6-6 to TRBJ2-7, with D possibly TRBD1 on 6 matching bases. CDR1 and CDR2 (germline): MNHNY, SVGAGI (reference sequence). The ends were cut back, 5 bases at V and 1 base at J, with 18 bases in the middle. There are 16 residues in the CDR3. Here the CDR3 reads CASSRHGAGASYEQYF. The CDR3 DNA reads as TGTGCCAGCAGTCGACACGGGGCAGGGGCATCCTACGAGCAGTACTTC.

The genes are TRBV6-5 and TRBJ2-2; D is unresolved. Trimming pared 10 bases from V and 5 bases from J, leaving 17 bases between. Germline V gives CDR1 MNHEY, CDR2 SVGAGI. The CDR3 has 14 amino acids. CDR3 nucleotide sequence: TGTGCCACTATGGCTAATTTAGGAACCGGGGAGCTGTTTTTT. This translates into CATMANLGTGELFF.